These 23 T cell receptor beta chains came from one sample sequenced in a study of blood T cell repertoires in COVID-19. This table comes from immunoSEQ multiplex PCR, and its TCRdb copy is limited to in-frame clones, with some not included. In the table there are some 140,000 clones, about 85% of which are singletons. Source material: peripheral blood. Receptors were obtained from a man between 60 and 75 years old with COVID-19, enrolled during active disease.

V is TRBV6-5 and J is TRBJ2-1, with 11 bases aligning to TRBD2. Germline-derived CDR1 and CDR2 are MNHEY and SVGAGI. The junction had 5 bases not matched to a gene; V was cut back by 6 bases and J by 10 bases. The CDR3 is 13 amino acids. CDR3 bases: TGTGCCAGCAGCGCTAGCGGGAGGTGGGAGCAGTTCTTC. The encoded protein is CASSASGRWEQFF.

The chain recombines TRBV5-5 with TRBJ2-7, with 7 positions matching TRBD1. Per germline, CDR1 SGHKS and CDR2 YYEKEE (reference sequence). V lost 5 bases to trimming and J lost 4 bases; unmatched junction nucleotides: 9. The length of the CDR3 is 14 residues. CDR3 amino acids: CASSSKTGHYEQYF. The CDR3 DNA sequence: TGTGCCAGCAGTTCAAAGACAGGGCATTACGAGCAGTACTTC. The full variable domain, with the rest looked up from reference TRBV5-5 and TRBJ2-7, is DAGVTQSPTHLIKTRGQQVTLRCSPISGHKSVSWYQQVLGQGPQFIFQYYEKEERGRGNFPDRFSARQFPNYSSELNVNALLLGDSALYLCASSSKTGHYEQYFGPGTRLTVT.

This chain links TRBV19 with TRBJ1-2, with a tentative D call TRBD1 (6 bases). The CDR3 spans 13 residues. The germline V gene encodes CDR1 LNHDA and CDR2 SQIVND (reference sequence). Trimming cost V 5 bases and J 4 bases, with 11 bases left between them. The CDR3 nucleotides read TGTGCCAGTAGTGACGACAGGCGCTATGGCTACACCTTC. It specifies CASSDDRRYGYTF.

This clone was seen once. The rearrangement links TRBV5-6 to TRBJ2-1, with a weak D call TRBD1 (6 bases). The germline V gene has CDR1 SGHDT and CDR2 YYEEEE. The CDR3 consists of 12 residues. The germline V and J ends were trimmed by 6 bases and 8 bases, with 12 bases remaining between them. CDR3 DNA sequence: TGTGCCAGCACCCACCAGGGGTATGAGCAGTTCTTC. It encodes CASTHQGYEQFF.

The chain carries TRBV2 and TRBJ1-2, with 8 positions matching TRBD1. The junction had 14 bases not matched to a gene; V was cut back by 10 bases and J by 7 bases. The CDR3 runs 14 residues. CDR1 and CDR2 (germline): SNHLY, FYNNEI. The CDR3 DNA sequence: TGTGCCACCTCCTCAGGGGGCAGTATACGTGGCTACACCTTC. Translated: CATSSGGSIRGYTF.

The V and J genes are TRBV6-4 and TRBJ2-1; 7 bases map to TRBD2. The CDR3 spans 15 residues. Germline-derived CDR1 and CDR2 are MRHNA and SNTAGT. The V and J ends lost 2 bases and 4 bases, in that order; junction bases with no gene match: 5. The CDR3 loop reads CASSDGGRGYNEQFF. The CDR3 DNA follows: TGTGCCAGCAGTGACGGCGGGAGAGGGTACAATGAGCAGTTCTTC.

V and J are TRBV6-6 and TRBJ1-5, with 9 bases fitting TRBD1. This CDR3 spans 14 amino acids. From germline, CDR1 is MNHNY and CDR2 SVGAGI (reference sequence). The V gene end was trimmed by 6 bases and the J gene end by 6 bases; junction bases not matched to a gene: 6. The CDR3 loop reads CASRQGAQGQPQHF. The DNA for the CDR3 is TGTGCCAGCAGACAGGGGGCGCAAGGTCAGCCCCAGCATTTT.

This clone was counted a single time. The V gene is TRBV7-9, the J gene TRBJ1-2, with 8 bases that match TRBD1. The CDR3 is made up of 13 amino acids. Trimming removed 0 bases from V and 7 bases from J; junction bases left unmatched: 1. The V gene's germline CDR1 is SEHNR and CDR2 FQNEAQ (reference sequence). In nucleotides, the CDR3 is TGTGCCAGCAGCTTAGCACAGGGGGGTGGCTACACCTTC. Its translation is CASSLAQGGGYTF.

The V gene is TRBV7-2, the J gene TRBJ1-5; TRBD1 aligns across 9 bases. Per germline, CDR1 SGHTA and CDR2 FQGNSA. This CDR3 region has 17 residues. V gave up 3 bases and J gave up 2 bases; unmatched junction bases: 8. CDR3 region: CASSFDRGGSRNQPQHF. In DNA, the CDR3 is TGTGCCAGCAGCTTCGACAGGGGGGGTAGTCGCAATCAGCCCCAGCATTTT.

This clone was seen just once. CDR3: CSVAGQSSNTEAFF. The CDR3 DNA reads as TGCAGCGTCGCGGGACAGTCGAGTAACACTGAAGCTTTCTTT. This rearrangement joins TRBV29-1 to TRBJ1-1, with 7 positions matching TRBD1. V gave up 6 bases and J gave up 2 bases; unmatched junction bases: 9. This CDR3 spans 14 amino acids. Germline loops: CDR1 SQVTM, CDR2 ANQGSEA.

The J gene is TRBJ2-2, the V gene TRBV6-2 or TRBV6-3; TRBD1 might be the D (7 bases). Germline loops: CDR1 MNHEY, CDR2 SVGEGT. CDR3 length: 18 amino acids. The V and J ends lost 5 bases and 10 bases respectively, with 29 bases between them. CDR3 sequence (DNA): TGTGCCAGCAGTCAGGGGGGCCTTTCCGGGGCAGTTCTGGTGGAGCTGTTTTTT. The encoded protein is CASSQGGLSGAVLVELFF.

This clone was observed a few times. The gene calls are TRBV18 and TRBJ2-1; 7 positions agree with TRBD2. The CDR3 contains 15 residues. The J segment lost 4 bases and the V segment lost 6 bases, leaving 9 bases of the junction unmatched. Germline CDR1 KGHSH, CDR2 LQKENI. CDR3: CASSLGGSAYNEQFF. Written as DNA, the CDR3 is TGTGCCAGCTCCCTCGGCGGGAGCGCTTACAATGAGCAGTTCTTC.

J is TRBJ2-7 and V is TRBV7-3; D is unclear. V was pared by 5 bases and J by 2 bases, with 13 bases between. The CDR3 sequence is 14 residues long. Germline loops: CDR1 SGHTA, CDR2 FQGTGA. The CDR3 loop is CASSPNADTYEQYF. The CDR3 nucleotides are TGTGCCAGCAGCCCAAATGCAGATACCTACGAGCAGTACTTC. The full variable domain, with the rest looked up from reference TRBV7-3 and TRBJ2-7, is GAGVSQTPSNKVTEKGKYVELRCDPISGHTALYWYRQSLGQGPEFLIYFQGTGAADDSGLPNDRFFAVRPEGSVSTLKIQRTERGDSAVYLCASSPNADTYEQYFGPGTRLTVT.

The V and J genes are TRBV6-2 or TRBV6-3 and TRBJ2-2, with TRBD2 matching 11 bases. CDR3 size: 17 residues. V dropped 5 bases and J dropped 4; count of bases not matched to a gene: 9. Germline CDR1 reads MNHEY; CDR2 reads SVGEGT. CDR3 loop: CASSAQLAGEATGELFF. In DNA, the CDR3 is TGTGCCAGCAGTGCCCAACTAGCGGGAGAGGCCACCGGGGAGCTGTTTTTT.

The CDR3 nucleotides read TGTGCCAGCAGCTTACGTGACAGGCTTTCCTTAGGGGCTTACTATGGCTACACCTTC. Translation gives CASSLRDRLSLGAYYGYTF. The chain recombines TRBV7-8 with TRBJ1-2; D possibly corresponds to TRBD1 (6 bases). The CDR3 consists of 19 residues. Looked up from germline, CDR1 is SGHVS and CDR2 is FQNEAQ. Trimming removed 2 bases at V and 3 bases at J, with 25 bases between.

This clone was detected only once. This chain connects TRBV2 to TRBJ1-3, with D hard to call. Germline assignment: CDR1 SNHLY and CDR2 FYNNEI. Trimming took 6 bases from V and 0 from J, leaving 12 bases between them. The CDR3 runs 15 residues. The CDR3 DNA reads TGTGCCAGCAGAGACACAATAGGCTCTGGAAACACCATATATTTT. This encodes CASRDTIGSGNTIYF.

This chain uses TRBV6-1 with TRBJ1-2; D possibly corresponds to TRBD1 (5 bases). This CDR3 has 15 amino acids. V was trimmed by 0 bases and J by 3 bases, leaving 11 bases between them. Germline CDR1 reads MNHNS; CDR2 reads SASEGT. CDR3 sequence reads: CASSEAGGRDYGYTF. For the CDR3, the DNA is TGTGCCAGCAGTGAAGCGGGTGGCAGGGACTATGGCTACACCTTC.

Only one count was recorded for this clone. CDR3 DNA sequence: TGTGCCACCAGTGATTTTGCGCTAGCGGGAGCTGAGACCCAGTACTTC. This translates into CATSDFALAGAETQYF. The chain carries TRBV24-1 and TRBJ2-5, with TRBD2 matching over 10 bases. Germline V gene data show CDR1 as KGHDR and CDR2 as SFDVKD. V lost 1 base, J lost 5 bases, and 6 bases stayed unmatched. The CDR3 extends over 16 amino acids.

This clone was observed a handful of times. The CDR3 sequence: CASSQDYQANEKLFF. CDR3 nucleotide sequence: TGCGCCAGCAGCCAAGATTACCAGGCTAATGAAAAACTGTTTTTT. This chain uses TRBV4-3 with TRBJ1-4; no reliable D call. The germline gives CDR1 LGHNA, CDR2 YSLEER. This CDR3 is built from 15 residues. The V end was cut by 0 bases, the J end by 3 bases, with 8 bases between.

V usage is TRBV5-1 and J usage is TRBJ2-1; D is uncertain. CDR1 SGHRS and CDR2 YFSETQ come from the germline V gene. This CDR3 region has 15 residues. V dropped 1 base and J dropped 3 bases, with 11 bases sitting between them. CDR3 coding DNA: TGCGCCAGCAGCTTGCCCAAGACAATCTACAATGAGCAGTTCTTC. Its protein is CASSLPKTIYNEQFF.

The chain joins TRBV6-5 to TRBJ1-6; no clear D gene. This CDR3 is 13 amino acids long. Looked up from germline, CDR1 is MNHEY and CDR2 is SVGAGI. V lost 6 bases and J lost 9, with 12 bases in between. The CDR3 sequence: CASRTGVRSPLHF. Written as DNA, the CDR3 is TGTGCCAGCAGGACCGGGGTTCGTTCACCCCTCCACTTT.

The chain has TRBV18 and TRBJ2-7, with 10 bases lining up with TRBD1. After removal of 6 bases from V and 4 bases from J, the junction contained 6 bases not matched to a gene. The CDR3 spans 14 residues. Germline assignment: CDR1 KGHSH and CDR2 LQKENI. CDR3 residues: CASSKTGGGYEQYF. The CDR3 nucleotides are TGTGCCAGCTCCAAGACAGGGGGCGGTTACGAGCAGTACTTC.

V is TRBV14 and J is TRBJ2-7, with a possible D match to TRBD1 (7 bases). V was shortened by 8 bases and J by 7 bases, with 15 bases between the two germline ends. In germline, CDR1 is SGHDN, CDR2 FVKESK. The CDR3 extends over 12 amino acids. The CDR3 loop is CASGTGAGEQYF. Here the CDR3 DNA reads TGTGCCAGCGGAACAGGGGCGGGGGAGCAGTACTTC.